These 20 T cell receptor beta chains were sequenced from one sample in a study of blood T cell repertoires in COVID-19. Profiling relied on immunoSEQ multiplex PCR, and the TCRdb table lists in-frame clones only, not all of them. Among 90,000 to 120,000 clones listed, 89% were seen once. Input material: peripheral blood. These receptor sequences come from a man in his forties with active or convalescent COVID-19.

The rearrangement links TRBV19 to TRBJ2-5; 8 nucleotides agree with TRBD2. From germline, CDR1 is LNHDA and CDR2 SQIVND (reference sequence). V lost 9 bases and J lost 7; bases outside the gene matches: 16. This CDR3 region has 15 residues. For the CDR3, the DNA is TGTGCCAGCAGCTTGAGCGGGGGTGGGGCGGGGACCCAGTACTTC. Translating gives CASSLSGGGAGTQYF.

DNA for the CDR3: TGTGCCAGCAGCAGCGGGACAGGGGTTTATGGCTACACCTTC. Protein product: CASSSGTGVYGYTF. V is TRBV6-6 and J is TRBJ1-2; 10 bases are a match to TRBD1. Per germline, CDR1 MNHNY and CDR2 SVGAGI (reference sequence). The trim removed 6 bases at V and 5 bases at J, leaving 6 bases unmatched. The CDR3 length is 14 residues.

This clone was seen only a few times. The chain combines TRBV19 with TRBJ2-7; D might be TRBD1 (5 bases). Germline V gene data show CDR1 as LNHDA and CDR2 as SQIVND (reference sequence). This CDR3 has 12 residues. Deletions cut 4 bases from V and 3 bases from J, with 7 bases between. This CDR3 reads CASSTQGYEQYF. In nucleotides, the CDR3 is TGTGCCAGTAGTACCCAGGGCTACGAGCAGTACTTC.

The chain combines TRBV4-2 with TRBJ1-2; 8 bases align to TRBD1. There are 14 residues in the CDR3. Unmatched junction bases numbered 5, after V lost 1 base and J lost 7 bases. The germline gives CDR1 LGHNA, CDR2 YNFKEQ. The CDR3, as DNA: TGTGCCAGCAGCCAAGCTGGACAGGGCTCTGGCTACACCTTC. Translating it yields CASSQAGQGSGYTF.

The rearrangement uses TRBV11-2 and TRBJ2-5, with a tentative D call TRBD2 (5 bases). Germline CDR1 and CDR2: SGHAT and FQNNGV. Trimming stripped 2 bases from V and 0 bases from J, with 10 bases between. The CDR3 runs 15 residues. The CDR3 DNA reads as TGTGCCAGCAGCTTACTACTGCGGGACCAAGAGACCCAGTACTTC. Translating gives CASSLLLRDQETQYF.

J is TRBJ1-3 and V is TRBV7-2; D not resolved. Trimming stripped 5 bases from V and 4 bases from J, with 18 bases between. There are 16 residues in the CDR3. From germline, CDR1 is SGHTA and CDR2 FQGNSA. In DNA, the CDR3 is TGTGCCAGCAGCCTAACGAAAGGAGGGATCGGAAACACCATATATTTT. Its protein product is CASSLTKGGIGNTIYF.

This clone was counted only a few times. The genes are TRBV9 and TRBJ1-4; D not resolved. CDR3 size: 15 residues. Trimming cost V 0 bases and J 3 bases, with 9 bases left between them. Germline V gene sequence: CDR1 SGDLS, CDR2 YYNGEE. Here the CDR3 DNA reads TGTGCCAGCAGCGTAGAGATCGGGGCTAATGAAAAACTGTTTTTT. Its protein is CASSVEIGANEKLFF.

The rearrangement uses TRBV7-8 and TRBJ2-5, with 8 nucleotides matching TRBD2. Germline CDR1 and CDR2: SGHVS and FQNEAQ. The CDR3 loop spans 17 amino acids. V lost 6 bases to trimming and J lost 1 base; unmatched junction nucleotides: 13. CDR3 region: CASSQGAGGPVQETQYF. As DNA, the CDR3 is TGTGCCAGCAGTCAAGGGGCGGGAGGCCCCGTCCAAGAGACCCAGTACTTC.

The V gene is TRBV30, the J gene TRBJ1-2; no clear D. Germline-derived CDR1 and CDR2 are GTSNPN and SVGIG (reference sequence). Trimming pared 0 bases from V and 8 bases from J, leaving 7 bases between. The CDR3 extends over 11 amino acids. Here the CDR3 reads CAWSVSAGYTF. CDR3 coding DNA: TGTGCCTGGAGTGTCTCCGCGGGCTACACCTTC.

This chain links TRBV3-1 (or the pseudogene TRBV3-2) with TRBJ1-1; D gene ambiguous. The CDR3 has 15 amino acids. V lost 0 bases, J lost 5 bases, and 13 bases lay in between. Germline CDR1 and CDR2: LGHDT and YNNKEL (reference sequence). CDR3 region: CASSQDRSLGTEAFF. The CDR3, as DNA: TGTGCCAGCAGCCAAGATCGGAGCTTGGGTACTGAAGCTTTCTTT.

V is TRBV27 and J is TRBJ1-2, with D possibly TRBD1 on 6 matching bases. Germline CDR1 MNHEY, CDR2 SMNVEV (reference sequence). The germline V and J ends were trimmed by 5 bases and 4 bases, with 17 bases remaining between them. The CDR3 loop spans 15 amino acids. The CDR3, as DNA: TGTGCCAGCAGTAGGGAATCGACAGGACCCTATGGCTACACCTTC. Translating gives CASSRESTGPYGYTF.

The chain links TRBV9 to TRBJ1-5, with D perhaps matching TRBD1 (6 bases). Between the trimmed V and J ends, which lost 4 bases and 3 bases, there was a span of 11 bases. This CDR3 is built from 14 residues. Germline V gives CDR1 SGDLS, CDR2 YYNGEE. CDR3 sequence reads: CASSLGQNNQPQHF. CDR3 bases: TGTGCCAGCAGCTTAGGACAGAACAATCAGCCCCAGCATTTT.

The chain employs TRBV6-2 or TRBV6-3 and TRBJ1-2, with a weak D call TRBD1 (5 bases). This CDR3 has 16 residues. The V gene lost 5 bases and the J gene lost 4 bases, with 20 bases spanning the gap. Germline loops: CDR1 MNHEY, CDR2 SVGEGT. The CDR3: CASSGPTTGGAYGYTF. The CDR3 nucleotides read TGTGCCAGCAGTGGTCCTACAACCGGTGGGGCCTATGGCTACACCTTC.

The chain combines TRBV10-1 with TRBJ2-7, with 12 bases that match TRBD2. The CDR3 is 16 residues long. Germline V gives CDR1 WNHNN, CDR2 SYGVQD (reference sequence). V trimming: 6 bases; J trimming: 5 bases; junction bases outside the gene matches: 11. The CDR3 loop reads CASRPLWTSGINEQYF. DNA for the CDR3: TGCGCCAGCAGACCTCTCTGGACTAGCGGGATCAACGAGCAGTACTTC.

The chain has TRBV4-3 and TRBJ1-4; D unresolved. CDR3 length: 15 amino acids. With 1 base removed from V and 2 bases from J, the gap between germline ends came to 8 bases. CDR1 and CDR2 from the germline V gene are LGHNA and YSLEER. CDR3 DNA sequence: TGCGCCAGCAGCCAAGGACGAGGTACTAATGAAAAACTGTTTTTT. Amino acid sequence: CASSQGRGTNEKLFF.

J is TRBJ2-3 and V is TRBV28; TRBD1 matches at 8 bases. This CDR3 comprises 12 residues. The V gene's germline CDR1 is MDHEN and CDR2 SYDVKM. Trimming removed 6 bases from V and 10 bases from J; junction bases left unmatched: 6. In DNA, the CDR3 is TGTGCCAGCAGCCTGGACAGGGCGCCGCAGTATTTT. Translating it yields CASSLDRAPQYF.

The V and J genes are TRBV11-3 and TRBJ2-7; TRBD1 matches 9 bases. V dropped 3 bases and J dropped 4; count of bases not matched to a gene: 4. CDR1 and CDR2 (germline): SGHNT, YENEEA. CDR3 length: 14 residues. The CDR3 DNA sequence: TGTGCCAGCAGCTTTGGACAGGGGCCTTACGAGCAGTACTTC. Translation gives CASSFGQGPYEQYF. Based on the CDR3 plus reference TRBV11-3 and TRBJ2-7, the full variable domain is EAGVVQSPRYKIIEKKQPVAFWCNPISGHNTLYWYLQNLGQGPELLIRYENEEAVDDSQLPKDRFSAERLKGVDSTLKIQPAELGDSAVYLCASSFGQGPYEQYFGPGTRLTVT.

The chain links TRBV28 to TRBJ1-4; 8 bases align to TRBD1. In germline, CDR1 is MDHEN, CDR2 SYDVKM. The trim removed 9 bases at V and 4 bases at J, leaving 7 bases unmatched. This CDR3 is built from 14 residues. The CDR3 sequence is CASRTGTFNEKLFF. CDR3 nucleotide sequence: TGTGCCAGTAGGACAGGGACTTTTAATGAAAAACTGTTTTTT.

The chain uses TRBV28 and TRBJ2-4; the match to TRBD1 covers 7 bases. CDR3 length: 16 residues. Trimming cost V 3 bases and J 1 base; bases outside gene matches: 6. The germline V gene has CDR1 MDHEN and CDR2 SYDVKM. CDR3 sequence: CASSFGLTGAKNIQYF. The CDR3 bases are TGTGCCAGCAGTTTCGGGTTGACAGGGGCCAAAAACATTCAGTACTTC.

The V call is TRBV28, the J call TRBJ1-2, with TRBD1 as a possible D gene (6 bases). Germline V gene data show CDR1 as MDHEN and CDR2 as SYDVKM. Trimming left V 8 bases short and J 8 bases short, with 15 bases between. CDR3 length: 12 residues. Here the CDR3 DNA reads TGTGCCAGCTCCAGGGGAGTGCGGGGCTACACCTTC. Translation gives CASSRGVRGYTF.